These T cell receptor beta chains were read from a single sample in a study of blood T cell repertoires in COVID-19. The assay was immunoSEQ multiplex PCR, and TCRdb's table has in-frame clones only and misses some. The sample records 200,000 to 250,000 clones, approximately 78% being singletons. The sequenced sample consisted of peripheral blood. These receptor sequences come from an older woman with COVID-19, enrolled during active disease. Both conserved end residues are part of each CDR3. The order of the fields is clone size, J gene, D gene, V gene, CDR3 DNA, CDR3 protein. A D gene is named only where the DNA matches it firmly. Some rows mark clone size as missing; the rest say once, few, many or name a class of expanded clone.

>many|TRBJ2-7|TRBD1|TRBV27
TGTGCCAGCAGTTATCCGGGACAGGACTTAGGGGAGCAGTACTTC
CASSYPGQDLGEQYF
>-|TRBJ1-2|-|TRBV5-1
TGCGCCAGCAGCTTTTTGACAGCCTATGGCTACACCTTC
CASSFLTAYGYTF
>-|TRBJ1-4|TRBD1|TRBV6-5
TGTGCCAGCAGGGAGACAGGGGCGACTAATGAAAAACTGTTTTTT
CASRETGATNEKLFF
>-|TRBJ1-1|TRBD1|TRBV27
TGTGCCAGCAGTCCGTTGGACAGGAAAAACACTGAAGCTTTCTTT
CASSPLDRKNTEAFF
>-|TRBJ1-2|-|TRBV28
TGTGCCAGCAGTTTAATCCGGGTTCACTATGGCTACACCTTC
CASSLIRVHYGYTF
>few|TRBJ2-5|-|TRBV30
TGTGCCTCTTCCTCCCAAGAGACCCAGTACTTC
CASSSQETQYF
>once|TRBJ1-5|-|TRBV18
TGTGCCAGCTCACCTAATGCAGGGAATCAGCCCCAGCATTTT
CASSPNAGNQPQHF
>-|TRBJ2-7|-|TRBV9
TGTGCCAGCAGCGTGTCCGGGACAATCGGCGAGCAGTACTTC
CASSVSGTIGEQYF
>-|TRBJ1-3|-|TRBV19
TGTGCCAGTAGTAGGGCCACCTCTGGAAACACCATATATTTT
CASSRATSGNTIYF
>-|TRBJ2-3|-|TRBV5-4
TGTGCCAGCAGCTTCGGGGGAGTGGGGCGATACACAGATACGCAGTATTTT
CASSFGGVGRYTDTQYF
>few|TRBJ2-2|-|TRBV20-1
TGCAGTGCTAGTTACGGGGAGCTGTTTTTT
CSASYGELFF
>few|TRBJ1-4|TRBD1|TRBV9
TGTGCCAGCAGCTTCGCCGGGACAGGGAATGAAAAACTGTTTTTT
CASSFAGTGNEKLFF
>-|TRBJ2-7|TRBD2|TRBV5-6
TGTGCCAGCACTCCCGGACTAGCGGGAGCCTACGAGCAGTACTTC
CASTPGLAGAYEQYF
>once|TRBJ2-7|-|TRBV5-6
TGTGCCAGCAGCTTGGGACGGAGCTCCTACGAGCAGTACTTC
CASSLGRSSYEQYF
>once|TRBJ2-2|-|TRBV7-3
TGTGCCAGCAGCTTACGAGGCGCGGGATTAATCACCGGGGAGCTGTTTTTT
CASSLRGAGLITGELFF
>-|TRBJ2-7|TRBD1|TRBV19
TGTGCCAGTAGTGGGCCCGGGACAGGGTCTCCCTACGAGCAGTACTTC
CASSGPGTGSPYEQYF
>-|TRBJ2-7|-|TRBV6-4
TGTGCCAGCAGTCCCGAGGATAATCCGGTATACGAGCAGTACTTC
CASSPEDNPVYEQYF